A selection of T cell receptor beta chains follows, all from one sample in a study of control samples from healthy donors and cancer patients. Assay: immunoSEQ multiplex PCR; the TCRdb copy retains only in-frame clones and omits some. Of about 170,000 clones detected, 85% to 95% appear once; the ten largest clones hold approximately 4%. The sample taken for sequencing was blood. These receptors all come from a woman aged 55-70 years in good health. Both conserved end residues are part of each CDR3. The D gene is left open where the match is weak. Where a row states a size, it is once, few, many or the class of an expanded clone; other rows omit it.

J gene | V gene | clone size | CDR3 length | D gene | CDR3 protein | CDR3 DNA
TRBJ1-1 | TRBV9 | . | 14 | . | CASSVGGRNTEAFF | TGTGCCAGCAGCGTGGGGGGCCGGAACACTGAAGCTTTCTTT
TRBJ2-5 | TRBV7-3 | . | 16 | . | CASSLFAGSLQETQYF | TGTGCCAGCAGCTTATTCGCGGGGAGCCTCCAAGAGACCCAGTACTTC
TRBJ2-7 | TRBV5-6 | . | 13 | . | CASSLDPAYEQYF | TGTGCCAGCAGCTTGGATCCGGCTTACGAGCAGTACTTC
TRBJ2-1 | TRBV5-5 | . | 15 | . | CASSLELGGRNEQFF | TGTGCCAGCAGCTTGGAGTTAGGGGGGAGGAATGAGCAGTTCTTC
TRBJ2-1 | TRBV9 | once | 16 | . | CASSVEGGSSYNEQFF | TGTGCCAGCAGCGTGGAGGGGGGCAGCTCCTACAATGAGCAGTTCTTC
TRBJ2-1 | TRBV30 | once | 14 | . | CAWRRSPSYNEQFF | TGTGCCTGGAGGAGATCCCCCTCCTACAATGAGCAGTTCTTC
TRBJ2-5 | TRBV6-2/TRBV6-3 | . | 15 | TRBD2 | CASSPGGAGEETQYF | TGTGCCAGCAGCCCCGGGGGGGCCGGAGAAGAGACCCAGTACTTC
TRBJ1-1 | TRBV5-8 | . | 13 | . | CASMKQMNTEAFF | TGTGCCAGCATGAAACAAATGAACACTGAAGCTTTCTTT
TRBJ2-3 | TRBV5-6 | . | 15 | TRBD2 | CASSLETSSPDTQYF | TGTGCCAGCAGCTTGGAGACTAGCAGCCCAGATACGCAGTATTTT
TRBJ1-1 | TRBV18 | . | 14 | . | CASSPGGRDTEAFF | TGTGCCAGCTCCCCCGGGGGACGGGACACTGAAGCTTTCTTT
TRBJ2-2 | TRBV5-1 | . | 14 | . | CASSYSGGAGELFF | TGCGCCAGCAGTTATTCTGGAGGCGCCGGGGAGCTGTTTTTT
TRBJ2-7 | TRBV7-2 | . | 15 | TRBD1 | CASSQGGQGNYEQYF | TGTGCCAGCAGCCAAGGGGGACAGGGGAACTACGAGCAGTACTTC
TRBJ2-1 | TRBV6-2/TRBV6-3 | . | 13 | . | CASSYQAWNEQFF | TGTGCCAGCAGTTACCAAGCTTGGAATGAGCAGTTCTTC
TRBJ2-4 | TRBV5-6 | . | 13 | . | CASSLTGLWIQYF | TGTGCCAGCAGCTTAACAGGGTTGTGGATTCAGTACTTC
TRBJ1-4 | TRBV19 | . | 15 | . | CASSIQPQGNEKLFF | TGTGCCAGTAGTATTCAGCCCCAGGGGAATGAAAAACTGTTTTTT
TRBJ2-7 | TRBV11-1 | . | 15 | TRBD1 | CASSLGTGIEYEQYF | TGTGCCAGCAGCCTCGGGACAGGGATTGAGTACGAGCAGTACTTC
TRBJ2-3 | TRBV3-1/TRBV3-2 | . | 15 | TRBD2 | CASSTSGGAADTQYF | TGTGCCAGCAGCACAAGCGGGGGGGCCGCAGATACGCAGTATTTT
TRBJ2-7 | TRBV13 | . | 15 | . | CASSSKDSPFYEQYF | TGTGCCAGCAGCTCCAAGGACAGCCCCTTCTACGAGCAGTACTTC
TRBJ2-4 | TRBV27 | . | 14 | . | CASSFGKTKNIQYF | TGTGCCAGCAGTTTTGGGAAAACCAAAAACATTCAGTACTTC
TRBJ2-7 | TRBV6-2/TRBV6-3 | . | 14 | TRBD1 | CASSRRGQGYEQYF | TGTGCCAGCAGTCGCCGGGGACAGGGTTACGAGCAGTACTTC
TRBJ1-2 | TRBV20-1 | . | 14 | . | CSASSGLIDDGYTF | TGCAGTGCTAGTTCCGGGCTCATAGATGATGGCTACACCTTC
TRBJ2-1 | TRBV6-2/TRBV6-3 | . | 17 | . | CASSSRTPRGYITEQFF | TGTGCCAGCAGTTCTAGAACGCCCCGGGGCTATATCACTGAGCAGTTCTTC
TRBJ2-2 | TRBV9 | few | 15 | . | CASSVRGHESGELFF | TGTGCCAGCAGCGTTCGTGGACACGAAAGCGGGGAGCTGTTTTTT
TRBJ1-1 | TRBV6-2/TRBV6-3 | . | 14 | . | CASSPQSVAVEAFF | TGTGCCAGCAGTCCCCAATCAGTGGCAGTTGAAGCTTTCTTT
TRBJ2-2 | TRBV9 | . | 15 | . | CASSPMGANTGELFF | TGTGCCAGCAGCCCTATGGGGGCGAACACCGGGGAGCTGTTTTTT
TRBJ1-1 | TRBV27 | . | 16 | . | CASRLVTTLPNTEAFF | TGTGCCAGCAGGTTGGTAACGACCCTTCCGAACACTGAAGCTTTCTTT
TRBJ1-3 | TRBV7-3 | . | 14 | TRBD1 | CASSKDRDGNTIYF | TGTGCCAGCAGTAAGGACAGGGATGGAAACACCATATATTTT
TRBJ1-3 | TRBV6-6 | . | 16 | . | CASSGGSHRSGNTIYF | TGTGCCAGCAGTGGGGGGAGCCATCGCTCTGGAAACACCATATATTTT
TRBJ1-2 | TRBV7-6 | . | 17 | TRBD1 | CASGVLLRTGNNYGYTF | TGTGCCAGCGGGGTACTTCTAAGGACAGGGAATAACTATGGCTACACCTTC
TRBJ1-3 | TRBV18 | few | 14 | TRBD1 | CASSQDRAGNTIYF | TGTGCCAGCTCACAAGACAGGGCTGGAAACACCATATATTTT
TRBJ1-5 | TRBV7-8 | . | 13 | . | CASSFRENQPQHF | TGTGCCAGCAGCTTCCGGGAGAATCAGCCCCAGCATTTT
TRBJ1-1 | TRBV10-3 | . | 14 | . | CAISELGPNTEAFF | TGTGCCATCAGTGAACTGGGGCCGAACACTGAAGCTTTCTTT
TRBJ2-6 | TRBV7-2 | . | 17 | . | CASSFQGPNSGANVLTF | TGTGCCAGCAGCTTTCAGGGCCCAAACTCTGGGGCCAACGTCCTGACTTTC
TRBJ1-2 | TRBV6-1 | . | 15 | . | CTSSEDWGPYYGYTF | TGTACCAGCAGTGAAGATTGGGGGCCTTACTATGGCTACACCTTC
TRBJ2-4 | TRBV12-3/TRBV12-4 | . | 13 | . | CASRASGVDIQYF | TGTGCCAGCAGGGCCTCAGGAGTTGACATTCAGTACTTC
TRBJ2-7 | TRBV28 | . | 13 | . | CASRTQGLNEQYF | TGTGCCAGCAGAACTCAGGGTCTAAACGAGCAGTACTTC
TRBJ1-2 | TRBV19 | . | 16 | . | CASKSFAGQSFYGYTF | TGTGCCAGTAAGAGTTTCGCCGGACAGTCATTCTATGGCTACACCTTC
TRBJ1-1 | TRBV19 | once | 14 | . | CASRRETIETEAFF | TGTGCCAGTAGGCGGGAGACAATAGAGACTGAAGCTTTCTTT
TRBJ1-6 | TRBV6-5 | . | 15 | TRBD1 | CASSLGQFRNSPLHF | TGTGCCAGCAGTCTGGGACAGTTTAGGAATTCACCCCTCCACTTT
TRBJ1-2 | TRBV5-6 | . | 15 | . | CASSTGRITNYGYTF | TGTGCCAGCAGCACCGGACGGATAACTAACTATGGCTACACCTTC
TRBJ1-2 | TRBV6-2/TRBV6-3 | . | 14 | TRBD1 | CASSYSTGGNGYTF | TGTGCCAGCAGTTACTCGACAGGGGGCAATGGCTACACCTTC
TRBJ1-5 | TRBV2 | . | 14 | . | CASKGGGAGQPQHF | TGTGCCAGCAAGGGGGGTGGTGCGGGTCAGCCCCAGCATTTT
TRBJ1-4 | TRBV5-5 | once | 14 | TRBD1 | CASSLQGAGEKLFF | TGTGCCAGCAGCTTACAGGGGGCGGGAGAAAAACTGTTTTTT
TRBJ1-6 | TRBV21-1 | . | 17 | . | CASSKARRGQGNSPLHF | TGTGCCAGCAGCAAAGCGAGGAGGGGACAGGGTAATTCACCCCTCCACTTT
TRBJ1-2 | TRBV7-8 | . | 15 | . | CASSPDWAAGGGYTF | TGTGCCAGCAGCCCGGATTGGGCGGCCGGCGGCGGCTACACCTTC
TRBJ1-1 | TRBV18 | . | 14 | . | CASSSSVGNTEAFF | TGTGCCAGCTCATCCAGTGTTGGGAACACTGAAGCTTTCTTT
TRBJ1-6 | TRBV3-1/TRBV3-2 | . | 18 | . | CASSQGTGPSAYNSPLHF | TGTGCCAGCAGCCAAGGTACCGGACCTAGCGCCTATAATTCACCCCTCCACTTT
TRBJ1-1 | TRBV3-1/TRBV3-2 | . | 13 | . | CASSLTREGAAFF | TGTGCCAGCTCCCTAACCAGGGAAGGTGCGGCTTTCTTT
TRBJ2-5 | TRBV10-3 | . | 8 | . | CEGETQYF | TGCGAAGGAGAGACCCAGTACTTC
TRBJ1-4 | TRBV2 | once | 14 | TRBD1 | CASTLLTGWEKLFF | TGTGCCAGCACTCTGTTGACAGGGTGGGAAAAACTGTTTTTT
TRBJ1-6 | TRBV24-1 | once | 14 | . | CATSGPGGNSPLHF | TGTGCCACCAGCGGACCCGGGGGAAATTCACCCCTCCACTTT
TRBJ1-2 | TRBV19 | . | 13 | . | CASSLNSDYGYTF | TGTGCCAGTAGTCTTAACAGCGACTATGGCTACACCTTC
TRBJ2-3 | TRBV6-2/TRBV6-3 | . | 17 | . | CASSYSHGGLKGDTQYF | TGTGCCAGCAGTTACTCGCACGGGGGACTTAAAGGAGATACGCAGTATTTT
TRBJ1-5 | TRBV2 | . | 14 | TRBD1 | CASRGQGSNQPQHF | TGTGCCAGCAGGGGACAGGGGAGCAATCAGCCCCAGCATTTT
TRBJ2-1 | TRBV24-1 | . | 11 | . | CATSDFGEQFF | TGTGCCACCAGTGATTTTGGTGAGCAGTTCTTC
TRBJ2-7 | TRBV6-6 | . | 11 | . | CASSYSDEQYF | TGTGCCAGCAGTTACTCGGACGAGCAGTACTTC
TRBJ1-1 | TRBV18 | . | 17 | . | CASSPPGRGESNTEAFF | TGTGCCAGCTCACCACCGGGGCGAGGGGAAAGCAACACTGAAGCTTTCTTT
TRBJ2-3 | TRBV19 | . | 14 | . | CASSAAGGTDTQYF | TGTGCCAGTAGCGCCGCCGGGGGCACAGATACGCAGTATTTT
TRBJ1-1 | TRBV12-3/TRBV12-4 | . | 13 | . | CASTTWGFTEAFF | TGTGCCAGCACCACGTGGGGCTTCACTGAAGCTTTCTTT